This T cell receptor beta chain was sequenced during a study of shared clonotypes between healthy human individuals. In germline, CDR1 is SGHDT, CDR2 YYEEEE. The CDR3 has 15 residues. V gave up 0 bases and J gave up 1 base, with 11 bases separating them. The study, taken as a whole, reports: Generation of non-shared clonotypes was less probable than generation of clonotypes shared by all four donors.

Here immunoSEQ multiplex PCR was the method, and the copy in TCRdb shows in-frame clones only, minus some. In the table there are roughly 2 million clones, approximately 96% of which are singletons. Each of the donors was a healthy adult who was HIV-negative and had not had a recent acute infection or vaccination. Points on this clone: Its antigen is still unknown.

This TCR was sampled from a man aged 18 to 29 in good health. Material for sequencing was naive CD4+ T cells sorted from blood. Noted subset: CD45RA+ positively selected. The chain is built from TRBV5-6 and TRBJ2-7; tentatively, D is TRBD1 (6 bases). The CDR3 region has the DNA TGTGCCAGCAGCTTGGAGACGGGACATTCCTACGAGCAGTACTTC. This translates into CASSLETGHSYEQYF.